The 32 T cell receptor beta chains below come from one sample, sequenced in a study of a mutant IDH1 vaccine in newly diagnosed glioma. The data were produced by immunoSEQ multiplex PCR, yet TCRdb's version contains in-frame clones alone and is incomplete. The sample consists of roughly 120,000 clones, 90% of them appearing once. No antigen is known for these receptors. The time point was: week 11, during vaccination. A single vaccine dose contained 300 ug of mutant IDH1 20-mer peptide, and topical imiquimod was used with it. The input for sequencing was PBMCs, taken from a glioma patient whose treatment included an IDH1 peptide vaccine. These receptor sequences come from a woman between 45 and 65 years old with glioma.

This chain links TRBV10-3 with TRBJ1-1, with unresolved D. V was clipped by 3 bases and J by 0 bases, with 5 bases between them. The CDR3 is 13 amino acids. CDR1 is ENHRY, CDR2 SYGVKD, per germline. As DNA, the CDR3 is TGTGCCATCAGTGAATCGATGAACACTGAAGCTTTCTTT. Protein: CAISESMNTEAFF.

J is TRBJ1-4 and V is TRBV27; D is ambiguous. V was trimmed by 7 bases and J by 8 bases, leaving 20 bases between them. Germline V lookup: CDR1 MNHEY, CDR2 SMNVEV (reference sequence). The length of the CDR3 is 15 residues. The CDR3 reads CASKNLNRIGEKLFF. CDR3 DNA: TGTGCCAGCAAAAACTTAAATCGAATAGGGGAAAAACTGTTTTTT. The full variable domain, in which reference TRBV27 and TRBJ1-4 provide the parts outside the CDR3, is EAQVTQNPRYLITVTGKKLTVTCSQNMNHEYMSWYRQDPGLGLRQIYYSMNVEVTDKGDVPEGYKVSRKEKRNFPLILESPSPNQTSLYFCASKNLNRIGEKLFFGSGTQLSVL.

The gene calls are TRBV28 and TRBJ2-2; D is unclear. Trimming removed 4 bases at V and 4 bases at J, with 16 bases between. Germline loops: CDR1 MDHEN, CDR2 SYDVKM. The CDR3 loop spans 16 amino acids. Here the CDR3 reads CASSSPMGSATGELFF. CDR3 DNA: TGTGCCAGCAGTTCCCCGATGGGGTCCGCCACCGGGGAGCTGTTTTTT.

This chain joins TRBV9 and TRBJ2-7; 10 nucleotides agree with TRBD1. V trimming: 0 bases; J trimming: 5 bases; junction bases outside the gene matches: 5. The CDR3 spans 15 residues. Germline values: CDR1 SGDLS, CDR2 YYNGEE. The CDR3 here is CASSVAGTGDNEQYF. The CDR3 DNA reads TGTGCCAGCAGCGTAGCCGGGACAGGGGACAACGAGCAGTACTTC.

The chain couples TRBV30 to TRBJ2-3; 9 nucleotides agree with TRBD2. V trimming: 4 bases; J trimming: 4 bases; junction bases outside the gene matches: 3. CDR1 and CDR2 from the germline V gene are GTSNPN and SVGIG (reference sequence). The CDR3 runs to 13 residues. The CDR3 reads CAWTSGNSDTQYF. Written as DNA, the CDR3 is TGTGCCTGGACTAGCGGGAATTCAGATACGCAGTATTTT.

This chain joins TRBV30 and TRBJ2-5; D is unclear. CDR3 length: 12 residues. Germline V gene data show CDR1 as GTSNPN and CDR2 as SVGIG (reference sequence). Deletions cut 3 bases from V and 5 bases from J, with 10 bases between. The CDR3 region is CAWRESSETQYF. The CDR3 DNA reads TGTGCCTGGAGAGAATCGAGTGAGACCCAGTACTTC.

The J gene is TRBJ2-1, the V gene TRBV5-1; 9 nucleotides line up with TRBD2. This CDR3 has 16 amino acids. CDR1 SGHRS and CDR2 YFSETQ come from the germline V gene. Germline trimming cut 1 base from V and 4 bases from J; bases unmatched to any gene: 6. DNA of the CDR3: TGCGCCAGCAGCTTGCCAGGGACTAGCAGTTACAATGAGCAGTTCTTC. It specifies CASSLPGTSSYNEQFF.

The chain is built from TRBV29-1 and TRBJ1-2; D ambiguous. Trimming shortened V by 0 bases and J by 3 bases, and 11 bases separated the two germline ends. There are 14 residues in the CDR3. CDR1 and CDR2 (germline): SQVTM, ANQGSEA. This CDR3 is CSVEEPGRHYGYTF. The CDR3 DNA is TGCAGCGTTGAAGAGCCGGGAAGGCACTATGGCTACACCTTC.

This rearrangement joins TRBV10-3 to TRBJ2-7; a possible D gene is TRBD1 (6 bases). The CDR3 has 15 residues. CDR1 is ENHRY and CDR2 is SYGVKD in the germline V gene. The germline V and J ends were trimmed by 1 base and 1 base, with 11 bases remaining between them. CDR3 sequence (DNA): TGTGCCATCAGTGAGTTGAGGGGACAATCCTACGAGCAGTACTTC. It yields the protein CAISELRGQSYEQYF.

The chain couples TRBV21-1 to TRBJ1-4. TRBV21-1 is assigned pseudogene status. The CDR3 has 13 amino acids. CDR3 residues: CASEQSGGEKLFF. The DNA for the CDR3 is TGTGCCAGCGAGCAAAGTGGTGGGGAAAAACTGTTTTTT.

The chain is built from TRBV5-4 and TRBJ2-7; D possibly matches TRBD1 or TRBD2 (6 bases each). Germline lookup yields CDR1 SGHNT and CDR2 YYREEE (reference sequence). Trimming stripped 4 bases from V and 0 bases from J, with 14 bases between. The CDR3 covers 15 residues. The CDR3 loop reads CASSGGPSDSYEQYF. The DNA of the CDR3 is TGTGCCAGCAGCGGGGGGCCTTCCGACTCCTACGAGCAGTACTTC. Full variable domain (outside the CDR3, taken from reference TRBV5-4 and TRBJ2-7): ETGVTQSPTHLIKTRGQQVTLRCSSQSGHNTVSWYQQALGQGPQFIFQYYREEENGRGNFPPRFSGLQFPNYSSELNVNALELDDSALYLCASSGGPSDSYEQYFGPGTRLTVT.

The chain joins TRBV7-9 to TRBJ1-1; D unclear. Germline V CDR1 and CDR2: SEHNR, FQNEAQ (reference sequence). The CDR3 is 13 residues long. V lost 4 bases to trimming and J lost 1 base, with 7 bases between them. For the CDR3, the DNA is TGTGCCAGCAGCTCGGGGAGGAACACTGAAGCTTTCTTT. Its protein is CASSSGRNTEAFF.

The chain recombines TRBV27 with TRBJ2-4; 8 bases are a match to TRBD1. Germline assignment: CDR1 MNHEY and CDR2 SMNVEV (reference sequence). The CDR3 runs to 15 residues. J gave up 7 bases and V 4 bases, and 9 bases lay outside the gene matches. This CDR3 reads CASSSTGGKGNIQYF. DNA for the CDR3: TGTGCCAGCAGTTCAACAGGGGGAAAGGGGAACATTCAGTACTTC.

The V call is TRBV30, the J call TRBJ1-6, with 8 bases that match TRBD1. In germline, CDR1 is GTSNPN, CDR2 SVGIG (reference sequence). This CDR3 contains 14 residues. Losses at the gene ends were 0 bases for V and 8 bases for J; bases not matched to a gene: 3. This CDR3 is CAWSVGQGHSPLHF. The CDR3 DNA reads TGTGCCTGGAGTGTAGGACAGGGCCATTCACCCCTCCACTTT.

The chain carries TRBV10-3 and TRBJ2-7; 9 bases agree with TRBD2. The trim removed 3 bases at V and 4 bases at J, leaving 4 bases unmatched. The CDR3 runs to 14 residues. The germline V gene encodes CDR1 ENHRY and CDR2 SYGVKD. CDR3 residues: CAISDSGSLYEQYF. The CDR3 bases are TGTGCCATCAGTGATAGCGGGAGTTTGTACGAGCAGTACTTC.

The chain is built from TRBV9 and TRBJ1-2; D ambiguous. The CDR3 extends over 12 amino acids. Trimming stripped 4 bases from V and 7 bases from J, with 11 bases between. Per germline, CDR1 SGDLS and CDR2 YYNGEE. The CDR3 bases are TGTGCCAGCAGCCTACCCCGGGCTGGCTACACCTTC. Encoded protein: CASSLPRAGYTF.

The chain links TRBV7-3 to TRBJ2-1; the match to TRBD2 covers 11 bases. The V segment lost 5 bases and the J segment 8 bases; nucleotides outside the gene matches: 8. In germline, CDR1 is SGHTA, CDR2 FQGTGA. This CDR3 is built from 15 residues. Here the CDR3 reads CASSQTSGRIYEQFF. DNA for the CDR3: TGTGCCAGCAGCCAAACTAGCGGGAGAATCTATGAGCAGTTCTTC.

The chain joins TRBV9 to TRBJ1-1, with D possibly matching TRBD1 (6 bases). V was pared by 0 bases and J by 4 bases, with 10 bases between. The length of the CDR3 is 14 residues. The germline V gene encodes CDR1 SGDLS and CDR2 YYNGEE. The CDR3 reads CASSVGGGRTEAFF. CDR3 DNA: TGTGCCAGCAGCGTAGGCGGGGGGCGCACTGAAGCTTTCTTT.

The J gene is TRBJ1-5, the V gene TRBV29-1, with D maybe TRBD1 (5 bases). Per germline, CDR1 SQVTM and CDR2 ANQGSEA. V was pared by 5 bases and J by 6 bases, with 17 bases between. This CDR3 is built from 14 residues. CDR3 sequence: CSVSGQGGPQPQHF. CDR3 DNA: TGCAGCGTTAGTGGTCAGGGAGGTCCTCAGCCCCAGCATTTT.

The chain uses TRBV6-6 and TRBJ2-2; the D gene is possibly TRBD2 (6 bases). The germline V gene has CDR1 MNHNY and CDR2 SVGAGI (reference sequence). CDR3 length: 15 residues. V lost 2 bases and J 2 bases, leaving 9 bases between the germline ends. The CDR3 here is CASSYPGTNTGELFF. The CDR3 nucleotides read TGTGCCAGCAGTTACCCCGGGACTAACACCGGGGAGCTGTTTTTT.

V usage is TRBV7-8 and J usage is TRBJ2-7; D call uncertain. Looked up from germline, CDR1 is SGHVS and CDR2 is FQNEAQ. V was cut by 4 bases and J by 3 bases, with 22 bases left in between. There are 17 residues in the CDR3. The CDR3 DNA reads TGTGCCAGCAGCTCAGTCGGCCGAGGATACCAACGCTACGAGCAGTACTTC. Encoded protein: CASSSVGRGYQRYEQYF.

V is TRBV5-1 and J is TRBJ2-1, with 8 bases fitting TRBD2. The CDR3 runs to 14 residues. The germline gives CDR1 SGHRS, CDR2 YFSETQ. Trimming cost V 2 bases and J 7 bases; bases outside gene matches: 5. The CDR3 coding sequence is TGCGCCAGCAGCTTCGGGCCTAGCGGGAATGAGCAGTTCTTC. Translated, it gives CASSFGPSGNEQFF.

V and J are TRBV27 and TRBJ1-5, with a weak D call TRBD1 (5 bases). Trimming took off 5 bases at V and 3 bases at J, with 11 bases between the two ends. The length of the CDR3 is 14 residues. In germline, CDR1 is MNHEY, CDR2 SMNVEV (reference sequence). The CDR3 DNA reads as TGTGCCAGCAGTCCGGGGACTTACAATCAGCCCCAGCATTTT. It is translated as CASSPGTYNQPQHF.

The rearrangement uses TRBV7-3 and TRBJ2-7; D is possibly TRBD1 (5 bases). CDR3 size: 17 residues. Between the trimmed V and J ends, which lost 5 bases and 3 bases, there was a span of 23 bases. Germline V gene lookup returns CDR1 SGHTA and CDR2 FQGTGA. CDR3 in amino acids: CASSVHLRVEDFYEQYF. CDR3 in DNA: TGTGCCAGCAGCGTACACCTCAGGGTAGAGGATTTCTACGAGCAGTACTTC. The full variable domain, completed using reference TRBV7-3 and TRBJ2-7, is GAGVSQTPSNKVTEKGKYVELRCDPISGHTALYWYRQSLGQGPEFLIYFQGTGAADDSGLPNDRFFAVRPEGSVSTLKIQRTERGDSAVYLCASSVHLRVEDFYEQYFGPGTRLTVT.

This clone was observed a few times. The chain joins TRBV27 to TRBJ1-6; TRBD1 might be the D (6 bases). The length of the CDR3 is 15 residues. Germline V gene sequence: CDR1 MNHEY, CDR2 SMNVEV (reference sequence). V was cut by 6 bases and J by 10 bases, with 19 bases left in between. The CDR3, as DNA: TGTGCCAGCAGCCCCCGAGGGGGAATAGGATCACCCCTCCACTTT. Its translation is CASSPRGGIGSPLHF.

The chain combines TRBV15 with TRBJ1-1; D may be TRBD1 (6 bases). CDR1 is LNHNV and CDR2 is YYDKDF in the germline V gene (reference sequence). Trimming took off 9 bases at V and 6 bases at J, with 17 bases between the two ends. The CDR3 contains 13 residues. The chain's CDR3 is CATSSPGAPEAFF. CDR3 nucleotides: TGTGCCACTTCTAGCCCGGGGGCGCCTGAAGCTTTCTTT.

This clone occurred a few times. The rearrangement links TRBV9 to TRBJ2-1; 10 nucleotides match TRBD2. V lost 2 bases and J lost 7; bases outside the gene matches: 9. The CDR3 is 16 amino acids. CDR1 and CDR2 from the germline V gene are SGDLS and YYNGEE. CDR3 in DNA: TGTGCCAGCAGCGTCCCGTCCGGGACTAGCGAGAATGAGCAGTTCTTC. Translation gives CASSVPSGTSENEQFF. The variable domain in full, with the rest retrieved from reference TRBV9 and TRBJ2-1, is DSGVTQTPKHLITATGQRVTLRCSPRSGDLSVYWYQQSLDQGLQFLIQYYNGEERAKGNILERFSAQQFPDLHSELNLSSLELGDSALYFCASSVPSGTSENEQFFGPGTRLTVL.

The chain joins TRBV30 to TRBJ1-1; no firm D call. Per germline, CDR1 GTSNPN and CDR2 SVGIG (reference sequence). Trimming stripped 0 bases from V and 11 bases from J, with 13 bases between. This CDR3 contains 12 residues. The CDR3 region is CAWSVLRINAFF. Written as DNA, the CDR3 is TGTGCCTGGAGTGTACTCAGGATAAATGCTTTCTTT. Drawing the rest from reference TRBV30 and TRBJ1-1, the complete variable domain is SQTIHQWPATLVQPVGSPLSLECTVEGTSNPNLYWYRQAAGRGLQLLFYSVGIGQISSEVPQNLSASRPQDRQFILSSKKLLLSDSGFYLCAWSVLRINAFFGQGTRLTVV.

CDR3 nucleotides: TGCGCCAGCAGCTCGGGGGGTTTTGGGAAACTGTTTTTT. This codes for CASSSGGFGKLFF. The gene calls are TRBV5-1 and TRBJ1-4; maybe TRBD1 (5 bases). The ends were cut back, 3 bases at V and 11 bases at J, with 14 bases in the middle. Germline V gene sequence: CDR1 SGHRS, CDR2 YFSETQ. There are 13 residues in the CDR3. Variable domain in full (rest from reference TRBV5-1 and TRBJ1-4): KAGVTQTPRYLIKTRGQQVTLSCSPISGHRSVSWYQQTPGQGLQFLFEYFSETQRNKGNFPGRFSGRQFSNSRSEMNVSTLELGDSALYLCASSSGGFGKLFFGSGTQLSVL.

The chain combines TRBV2 with TRBJ2-7; weak D call: TRBD1 (5 bases). Per the germline V gene, CDR1 is SNHLY and CDR2 is FYNNEI. The V and J ends lost 8 bases and 0 bases respectively, with 11 bases between them. The CDR3 spans 13 residues. As DNA, the CDR3 is TGTGCCAGCCTAGGGGTCCTCTCCTACGAGCAGTACTTC. Protein sequence: CASLGVLSYEQYF.

V usage is TRBV7-2 and J usage is TRBJ2-1, with D unresolved. The CDR3 has 13 amino acids. Germline V gene lookup returns CDR1 SGHTA and CDR2 FQGNSA. Deletions cut 3 bases from V and 8 bases from J, with 11 bases between. The CDR3 spells CASSLVRVDEQFF. CDR3 bases: TGTGCCAGCAGCTTGGTTAGGGTGGATGAGCAGTTCTTC.

The rearrangement links TRBV2 to TRBJ1-1, with TRBD1 matching 9 bases. The V gene's germline CDR1 is SNHLY and CDR2 FYNNEI. V shed 6 bases and J 8 bases; nucleotides not matched to a gene: 7. This CDR3 comprises 13 residues. CDR3 region: CASRGTGLSEAFF. The CDR3 region has the DNA TGTGCCAGCAGAGGGACAGGGTTGTCAGAAGCTTTCTTT.